This T cell receptor (beta chain) was sequenced in a study of CD8+ T cells in alopecia areata. CDR1 is SGHAT and CDR2 is FQNNGV in the germline V gene. The CDR3 sequence is 17 residues long. Trimming left V 1 base short and J 5 bases short, with 19 bases between. Specified treatment: oral pan-JAK inhibitor, 5-10 mg twice daily. Following extraction, RNA underwent reverse transcription to cDNA, which served as the sequencing template. Libraries were prepared by immunoSEQ multiplex PCR; TCRdb keeps only in-frame clonotypes and omits some of them. This sample yields 150,000 to 200,000 clones, of which less than 70% are seen a single time; roughly 1.3% belongs to the top ten. This clone was seen only once.

The chain couples TRBV11-2 to TRBJ2-3; D is possibly TRBD1 or TRBD2 (5 bases each). This receptor was taken from a human donor with alopecia areata. This specimen was CD4+ T cells sorted from blood, taken around week 50, from a patient treated with tofacitinib. Written as DNA, the CDR3 is TGTGCCAGCAGCTTAGTTGCGGCGAGGGCAGGGCAAGATACGCAGTATTTT. It is translated as CASSLVAARAGQDTQYF.